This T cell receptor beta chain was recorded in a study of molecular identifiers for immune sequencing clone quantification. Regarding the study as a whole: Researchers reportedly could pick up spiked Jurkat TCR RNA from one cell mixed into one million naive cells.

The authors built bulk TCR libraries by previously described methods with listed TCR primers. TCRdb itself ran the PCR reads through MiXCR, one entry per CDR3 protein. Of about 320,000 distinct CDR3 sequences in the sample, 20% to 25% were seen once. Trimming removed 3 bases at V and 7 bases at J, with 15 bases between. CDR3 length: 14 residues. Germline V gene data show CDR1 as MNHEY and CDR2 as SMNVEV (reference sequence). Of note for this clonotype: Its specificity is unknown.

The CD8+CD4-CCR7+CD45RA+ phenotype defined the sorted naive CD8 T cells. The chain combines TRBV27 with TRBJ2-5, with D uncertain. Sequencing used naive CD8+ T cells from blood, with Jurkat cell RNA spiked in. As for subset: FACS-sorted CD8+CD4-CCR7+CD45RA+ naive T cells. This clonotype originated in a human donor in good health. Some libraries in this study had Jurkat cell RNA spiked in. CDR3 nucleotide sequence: TGTGCCAGCAGTTTGTCGGGCGACCAAAGGACCCAGTACTTC. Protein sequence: CASSLSGDQRTQYF.